Presented here are 30 T cell receptor beta chains from one specimen sequenced in a study of blood T cell repertoires in COVID-19. Assay used: immunoSEQ multiplex PCR; TCRdb lists only in-frame clones, some missing. The table records about 58,000 clones, under 80% of them present only once. Sequencing was done on a sample of peripheral blood. These receptors were collected from a human donor in a cohort sampled during active COVID-19.

The genes are TRBV30 and TRBJ2-7, with D perhaps TRBD2 (6 bases). The CDR3 covers 12 residues. Trimming took 0 bases from V and 5 from J, leaving 8 bases between them. The germline CDR1 and CDR2 sequences are GTSNPN and SVGIG (reference sequence). The CDR3 sequence is CAWSVRRDEQYF. The CDR3 nucleotides read TGTGCCTGGAGTGTAAGGAGGGACGAGCAGTACTTC. The full variable domain, completed using reference TRBV30 and TRBJ2-7, is SQTIHQWPATLVQPVGSPLSLECTVEGTSNPNLYWYRQAAGRGLQLLFYSVGIGQISSEVPQNLSASRPQDRQFILSSKKLLLSDSGFYLCAWSVRRDEQYFGPGTRLTVT.

The chain is built from TRBV2 and TRBJ2-3; the match to TRBD1 covers 8 bases. The CDR3 consists of 16 residues. Germline assignment: CDR1 SNHLY and CDR2 FYNNEI. J lost 2 bases, V lost 1 base, and 5 bases had no gene match. In DNA form, the CDR3 reads TGTGCCAGCAGTGAAGTTGGGACAGGCTCCACAGATACGCAGTATTTT. Translating gives CASSEVGTGSTDTQYF. Full variable domain (remainder filled in from reference TRBV2 and TRBJ2-3): EPEVTQTPSHQVTQMGQEVILRCVPISNHLYFYWYRQILGQKVEFLVSFYNNEISEKSEIFDDQFSVERPDGSNFTLKIRSTKLEDSAMYFCASSEVGTGSTDTQYFGPGTRLTVL.

The gene calls are TRBV18 and TRBJ2-7; 8 positions agree with TRBD1. V shed 6 bases, J shed 3 bases, and the junction held 4 bases outside the gene matches. The germline V gene has CDR1 KGHSH and CDR2 LQKENI. The CDR3 is made up of 13 amino acids. This CDR3 reads CASSAGTGYEQYF. For the CDR3, the DNA is TGTGCCAGCTCGGCCGGGACAGGCTACGAGCAGTACTTC.

The CDR3 loop reads CASSPMGTGGGYTF. DNA for the CDR3: TGTGCCAGCAGCCCGATGGGGACAGGAGGCGGCTACACCTTC. This rearrangement joins TRBV7-2 to TRBJ1-2, with 8 bases matching TRBD1. Trimming cost V 5 bases and J 8 bases; bases outside gene matches: 10. Germline CDR1 is SGHTA and CDR2 is FQGNSA. The CDR3 runs to 14 residues.

The J gene is TRBJ2-7, the V gene TRBV11-3, with 10 bases fitting TRBD2. V shed 4 bases and J 0 bases; nucleotides not matched to a gene: 12. The CDR3 spans 18 residues. Germline loops: CDR1 SGHNT, CDR2 YENEEA. The CDR3 DNA reads as TGTGCCAGCAGCTCCCCAACTACTAGCGGGATCCTCTCCTACGAGCAGTACTTC. Encoded protein: CASSSPTTSGILSYEQYF.

This chain links TRBV5-6 with TRBJ1-1, with TRBD1 identical over 8 bases. Per the germline V gene, CDR1 is SGHDT and CDR2 is YYEEEE. The CDR3 totals 13 residues. The J segment lost 3 bases and the V segment lost 4 bases, leaving 2 bases of the junction unmatched. This chain's CDR3 is CASSQGAYTEAFF. CDR3 in DNA: TGTGCCAGCAGCCAGGGGGCCTACACTGAAGCTTTCTTT.

V gene TRBV9 combines with J gene TRBJ2-7; D is perhaps TRBD2 (5 bases). Germline V CDR1 and CDR2: SGDLS, YYNGEE. The CDR3 covers 12 residues. V dropped 4 bases and J dropped 5 bases, with 10 bases sitting between them. This chain's CDR3 is CASSLDGDEQYF. DNA of the CDR3: TGTGCCAGCAGCCTAGACGGGGACGAGCAGTACTTC.

The count of this clone is one. The rearrangement links TRBV6-5 to TRBJ2-7; 12 positions agree with TRBD1. The CDR3 consists of 16 residues. V shed 0 bases and J 3 bases; nucleotides not matched to a gene: 3. Germline CDR1 and CDR2: MNHEY and SVGAGI. For the CDR3, the DNA is TGTGCCAGCAGTTACTCCGGGACAGGGGGCTTCTACGAGCAGTACTTC. Translated: CASSYSGTGGFYEQYF.

The chain combines TRBV21-1 with TRBJ2-7; TRBD1 reflects the table's D call only, with no check against the DNA. TRBV21-1 is given as a pseudogene. The CDR3 covers 15 residues. This CDR3 is CASSKSLDIPYEQYF. Written as DNA, the CDR3 is TGTGCCAGCAGCAAAAGCCTCGACATTCCCTACGAGCAGTACTTC.

The chain combines TRBV28 with TRBJ2-7, with 8 positions matching TRBD2. This CDR3 spans 16 amino acids. Trimming removed 5 bases from V and 3 bases from J; junction bases left unmatched: 12. The germline CDR1 and CDR2 sequences are MDHEN and SYDVKM. The CDR3 DNA sequence: TGTGCCAGCAGTCCCGGGGGGGCGGTACCTTTCTACGAGCAGTACTTC. It encodes CASSPGGAVPFYEQYF.

In nucleotides, the CDR3 is TGTGCCAGCAGCTTACTTCTCAGATCAACTAATGAAAAACTGTTTTTT. Protein product: CASSLLLRSTNEKLFF. The rearrangement joins TRBV7-9 to TRBJ1-4; D is undetermined. The CDR3 runs to 16 residues. CDR1 SEHNR and CDR2 FQNEAQ come from the germline V gene (reference sequence). Trimming stripped 2 bases from V and 0 bases from J, with 10 bases between.

Concerning this clone: Additional DNA sequences in this sample encode the identical CDR3. The chain carries TRBV11-2 and TRBJ2-7; 7 bases are shared with TRBD2. With 1 base clipped from V and 2 bases from J, the junction kept 2 bases outside the gene matches. Germline V gene sequence: CDR1 SGHAT, CDR2 FQNNGV. The CDR3 spans 14 residues. Here the CDR3 reads CASSLVAGAYEQYF. The CDR3 DNA reads TGTGCCAGCAGCTTAGTTGCGGGGGCCTACGAGCAGTACTTC.

This chain links TRBV30 with TRBJ1-1; TRBD1 matches at 10 bases. This CDR3 spans 16 amino acids. Germline V gives CDR1 GTSNPN, CDR2 SVGIG (reference sequence). The V segment lost 5 bases and the J segment 8 bases; nucleotides outside the gene matches: 17. DNA of the CDR3: TGTGCCTGGGGGAAAATACCGGGACAGGGGTTTCTGGAAGCTTTCTTT. Translation: CAWGKIPGQGFLEAFF.

The rearrangement links TRBV4-3 to TRBJ1-3; 7 bases are a match to TRBD1. This CDR3 is built from 16 residues. V lost 6 bases, J lost 0 bases, and 8 bases stayed unmatched. Per germline, CDR1 LGHNA and CDR2 YSLEER. The CDR3 nucleotides are TGCGCCAGCAGTCTATCTGCAGGGGGCTCTGGAAACACCATATATTTT. Protein: CASSLSAGGSGNTIYF.

The rearrangement links TRBV19 to TRBJ1-1; 10 bases fit TRBD1. This CDR3 spans 15 amino acids. With 4 bases clipped from V and 5 bases from J, the junction kept 7 bases outside the gene matches. Germline values: CDR1 LNHDA, CDR2 SQIVND (reference sequence). The CDR3 spells CASSKGTGERTEAFF. DNA of the CDR3: TGTGCCAGTAGTAAAGGGACAGGGGAAAGGACTGAAGCTTTCTTT.

The genes are TRBV28 and TRBJ1-5, with D unresolved. V lost 3 bases and J 6 bases, leaving 3 bases between the germline ends. The CDR3 consists of 11 residues. CDR1 and CDR2 from the germline V gene are MDHEN and SYDVKM. The CDR3 DNA follows: TGTGCCAGCAGTTTGAGTCAGCCCCAGCATTTT. This encodes CASSLSQPQHF.

This sequence joins TRBV5-1 and TRBJ2-7; a possible D gene is TRBD1 (5 bases). CDR1 is SGHRS and CDR2 is YFSETQ in the germline V gene. Trimming shortened V by 4 bases and J by 5 bases, and 10 bases separated the two germline ends. CDR3 length: 12 amino acids. The DNA for the CDR3 is TGCGCCAGCAGCCTCGACAGCCACGAGCAGTACTTC. It codes for CASSLDSHEQYF.

This clone has only one observation. This chain links TRBV27 with TRBJ1-5, with D unclear. Germline V gene lookup returns CDR1 MNHEY and CDR2 SMNVEV (reference sequence). The CDR3 is 15 residues long. The ends were cut back, 0 bases at V and 0 bases at J, with 6 bases in the middle. DNA of the CDR3: TGTGCCAGCAGTTTATCCGGTCTTAGCAATCAGCCCCAGCATTTT. Its translation is CASSLSGLSNQPQHF.

The rearrangement uses TRBV19 and TRBJ1-4, with D uncertain. CDR1 is LNHDA and CDR2 is SQIVND in the germline V gene (reference sequence). Trimming left V 3 bases short and J 6 bases short, with 11 bases between. The CDR3 is 14 residues long. The CDR3 loop is CASSISGGHEKLFF. Here the CDR3 DNA reads TGTGCCAGTAGTATCAGTGGAGGCCATGAAAAACTGTTTTTT.

V gene TRBV14 combines with J gene TRBJ1-2; TRBD1 agrees at 7 bases. Looked up from germline, CDR1 is SGHDN and CDR2 is FVKESK. This CDR3 is 15 amino acids long. The junction had 8 bases not matched to a gene; V was cut back by 0 bases and J by 7 bases. CDR3 in amino acids: CASSQEQGRAGGYTF. CDR3 nucleotides: TGTGCCAGCAGCCAAGAACAGGGGCGTGCAGGTGGCTACACCTTC.

The chain carries TRBV27 and TRBJ2-6; TRBD1 matches 9 bases. The CDR3 sequence is 18 residues long. The germline CDR1 and CDR2 sequences are MNHEY and SMNVEV (reference sequence). J lost 2 bases, V lost 5 bases, and 10 bases had no gene match. The CDR3 region is CASSPPEGQGTGANVLTF. The CDR3 DNA is TGTGCCAGCAGTCCCCCCGAAGGACAGGGGACTGGGGCCAACGTCCTGACTTTC. The complete variable domain, with remaining parts taken from reference TRBV27 and TRBJ2-6, reads EAQVTQNPRYLITVTGKKLTVTCSQNMNHEYMSWYRQDPGLGLRQIYYSMNVEVTDKGDVPEGYKVSRKEKRNFPLILESPSPNQTSLYFCASSPPEGQGTGANVLTFGAGSRLTVL.

The chain combines TRBV19 with TRBJ1-5; D gene ambiguous. Germline loops: CDR1 LNHDA, CDR2 SQIVND (reference sequence). Trimming took off 5 bases at V and 3 bases at J, with 11 bases between the two ends. The CDR3 is 14 amino acids. CDR3 nucleotides: TGTGCCAGTAGTTGGGGAGAGATCAATCAGCCCCAGCATTTT. Translation gives CASSWGEINQPQHF.

The rearrangement uses TRBV6-5 and TRBJ1-6; D is uncertain. Germline CDR1 and CDR2: MNHEY and SVGAGI. The length of the CDR3 is 15 residues. The V end was cut by 8 bases, the J end by 0 bases, with 11 bases between. The CDR3 nucleotides are TGTGCCAGCGAGGGAAGGAGCTCCTATAATTCACCCCTCCACTTT. Its translation is CASEGRSSYNSPLHF.

The rearrangement uses TRBV2 and TRBJ2-7; TRBD2 matches at 7 bases. The CDR3 is 15 residues long. Germline assignment: CDR1 SNHLY and CDR2 FYNNEI. Losses at the gene ends were 7 bases for V and 1 base for J; bases not matched to a gene: 10. This CDR3 reads CASKSLAAKSYEQYF. The CDR3 coding sequence is TGTGCCAGCAAGTCTCTAGCGGCAAAGTCCTACGAGCAGTACTTC. The full variable domain, in which reference TRBV2 and TRBJ2-7 provide the parts outside the CDR3, is EPEVTQTPSHQVTQMGQEVILRCVPISNHLYFYWYRQILGQKVEFLVSFYNNEISEKSEIFDDQFSVERPDGSNFTLKIRSTKLEDSAMYFCASKSLAAKSYEQYFGPGTRLTVT.

The chain uses TRBV7-9 and TRBJ1-4; D is possibly TRBD1 (6 bases). V lost 5 bases and J 8 bases, leaving 33 bases between the germline ends. The CDR3 is 20 residues long. Per the germline V gene, CDR1 is SEHNR and CDR2 is FQNEAQ (reference sequence). The CDR3 reads CASSKLEPGTTGIVREKLFF. CDR3 nucleotides: TGTGCCAGCAGCAAACTCGAACCCGGGACAACGGGCATAGTCCGAGAAAAACTGTTTTTT.

The chain recombines TRBV4-3 with TRBJ2-7, with TRBD1 matching 7 bases. Germline trimming cut 0 bases from V and 3 bases from J; bases unmatched to any gene: 5. The CDR3 has 15 residues. Germline V CDR1 and CDR2: LGHNA, YSLEER. Written as DNA, the CDR3 is TGCGCCAGCAGCCAAGAACGGGACAGCGTCTACGAGCAGTACTTC. This codes for CASSQERDSVYEQYF.

The chain employs TRBV6-6 and TRBJ1-2, with D unresolved. Germline lookup yields CDR1 MNHNY and CDR2 SVGAGI (reference sequence). Between the trimmed V and J ends, which lost 10 bases and 4 bases, there was a span of 16 bases. The CDR3 sequence is 13 residues long. The CDR3 coding sequence is TGTGCCACTTCCCTCACAGAGACCTATGGCTACACCTTC. It encodes CATSLTETYGYTF.

J is TRBJ1-6 and V is TRBV6-5; possible D gene TRBD1, 5 bases. CDR1 and CDR2 (germline): MNHEY, SVGAGI. CDR3 length: 16 amino acids. Trimming removed 0 bases from V and 6 bases from J, with 12 bases in between. CDR3 DNA: TGTGCCAGCAGTTACTCTGTAGGACAACTTAATTCACCCCTCCACTTT. Translating it yields CASSYSVGQLNSPLHF.

The chain is built from TRBV6-6 and TRBJ1-3; D not resolved. The CDR3 runs to 13 residues. Per germline, CDR1 MNHNY and CDR2 SVGAGI (reference sequence). Between the trimmed V and J ends, which lost 6 bases and 4 bases, there was a span of 10 bases. The DNA of the CDR3 is TGTGCCAGCAGCCCCCCTCCCGGAAACACCATATATTTT. The encoded protein is CASSPPPGNTIYF.

This chain links TRBV7-2 with TRBJ2-7, with 8 bases matching TRBD2. V shed 2 bases and J 7 bases; nucleotides not matched to a gene: 10. From germline, CDR1 is SGHTA and CDR2 FQGNSA. The CDR3 sequence is 15 residues long. The CDR3 spells CASSLIGRASGEQYF. The CDR3 DNA reads as TGTGCCAGCAGCTTAATCGGGAGGGCCTCGGGAGAGCAGTACTTC.